One TCR beta chain is described in this entry. Its cognate antigen is unknown. The data were obtained in a study of T cell responses to AZD1222 COVID-19 vaccine. The study, taken as a whole, reports: Reportedly, nearly half of unique spike TCRs recognized epitopes outside B.1.351/B.1.1.7 mutations. Spike-wide vaccine-associated CD4 TCRs dominated at 160-218 and 743-854. Donors skewed white British and female; clonal diversity was possibly underestimated. Repertoire sampling occurred only after the peak T cell response.

Clones were read by immunoSEQ multiplex PCR, and TCRdb kept only the in-frame ones, dropping some. This sample has fewer than 110,000 clones; roughly nine tenths occur once, and the top ten carry around 4.4%. The CDR3 is 12 amino acids. Trimming cost V 8 bases and J 5 bases, with 12 bases left between them. This chain connects TRBV12-3 or TRBV12-4 to TRBJ1-1; TRBD1 is a possible D gene (5 bases). The sample in question was peripheral blood, obtained on day 0 of AZD1222 vaccination. The clonotype originates from an adult in good health. CDR3 amino acids: CASRQGTTEAFF. The CDR3 nucleotides are TGTGCCAGCCGCCAGGGAACAACTGAAGCTTTCTTT.